These T cell receptor beta chains were read from a single sample in a study of blood T cell repertoires in COVID-19. Libraries were prepared by immunoSEQ multiplex PCR; TCRdb keeps only in-frame clonotypes and omits some of them. The sample holds 100,000 or so clones, approximately 92% seen once. Sequencing was carried out using peripheral blood. The receptors derive from a man aged 50-60 years with active COVID-19. Each CDR3 is given with its conserved first and last residue. The order of the fields is CDR3 length, clone size, V gene, J gene, D gene, CDR3 DNA, CDR3 protein. The D gene is left open where the match is weak. Some rows have no size entry. The others give once, few or many, or a class for an expanded clone.

CDR3 length: 16; clone size: .; V gene: TRBV7-9; J gene: TRBJ2-5; D gene: TRBD2; CDR3 DNA: TGTGCCAGCAGGGGGACTAGCGGGAGAACCAGGGAGACCCAGTACTTC; CDR3 protein: CASRGTSGRTRETQYF
CDR3 length: 13; clone size: .; V gene: TRBV25-1; J gene: TRBJ2-2; D gene: TRBD2; CDR3 DNA: TGTGCCAGCAGTGGGACTAGCACCGGGGAGCTGTTTTTT; CDR3 protein: CASSGTSTGELFF
CDR3 length: 17; clone size: once; V gene: TRBV15; J gene: TRBJ1-1; D gene: .; CDR3 DNA: TGTGCCACCAGCAGAGGTGGGGGTTTGGGGGGAAACACTGAAGCTTTCTTT; CDR3 protein: CATSRGGGLGGNTEAFF
CDR3 length: 15; clone size: .; V gene: TRBV19; J gene: TRBJ1-1; D gene: .; CDR3 DNA: TGTGCCAGTACTAGAGGGGGACGGCTGGACACTGAAGCTTTCTTT; CDR3 protein: CASTRGGRLDTEAFF
CDR3 length: 13; clone size: .; V gene: TRBV28; J gene: TRBJ2-5; D gene: TRBD2; CDR3 DNA: TGTGCCAGCGGGGCTAGCGGGAGGGAGACCCAGTACTTC; CDR3 protein: CASGASGRETQYF
CDR3 length: 15; clone size: .; V gene: TRBV5-1; J gene: TRBJ2-6; D gene: .; CDR3 DNA: TGCGCCAGCAGGAGTCAGGGGACTGGGGCCAACGTCCTGACTTTC; CDR3 protein: CASRSQGTGANVLTF
CDR3 length: 14; clone size: .; V gene: TRBV2; J gene: TRBJ2-7; D gene: .; CDR3 DNA: TGTGCCAGCAGTCCGGGTAGTTGGGGGGACGAGCAGTACTTC; CDR3 protein: CASSPGSWGDEQYF
CDR3 length: 16; clone size: .; V gene: TRBV4-1; J gene: TRBJ2-1; D gene: .; CDR3 DNA: TGCGCCAGCAGCCACCTCGGGCGGGGTTCCCACAATGAGCAGTTCTTC; CDR3 protein: CASSHLGRGSHNEQFF
CDR3 length: 16; clone size: .; V gene: TRBV19; J gene: TRBJ2-5; D gene: .; CDR3 DNA: TGTGCCAGTAGTATCTCTGGCGGGACCCTCCAAGAGACCCAGTACTTC; CDR3 protein: CASSISGGTLQETQYF
CDR3 length: 14; clone size: .; V gene: TRBV28; J gene: TRBJ2-1; D gene: TRBD2; CDR3 DNA: TGTGCCAGCAGTTTATCCGGGAGGTACAATGAGCAGTTCTTC; CDR3 protein: CASSLSGRYNEQFF
CDR3 length: 15; clone size: .; V gene: TRBV6-5; J gene: TRBJ2-1; D gene: TRBD2; CDR3 DNA: TGTGCCAGCCGGCGGGGGGGACCTGCTGGAGACGAGCAGTTCTTC; CDR3 protein: CASRRGGPAGDEQFF
CDR3 length: 16; clone size: .; V gene: TRBV2; J gene: TRBJ1-3; D gene: TRBD1; CDR3 DNA: TGTGCCAGCAGTGTGGCGACAGGGATGATCGGAAACACCATATATTTT; CDR3 protein: CASSVATGMIGNTIYF
CDR3 length: 19; clone size: .; V gene: TRBV14; J gene: TRBJ2-6; D gene: TRBD1; CDR3 DNA: TGTGCCAGCAGCACTACCGGGACAGGTGTCCTCTCTGGGGCCAACGTCCTGACTTTC; CDR3 protein: CASSTTGTGVLSGANVLTF
CDR3 length: 16; clone size: .; V gene: TRBV7-9; J gene: TRBJ2-5; D gene: TRBD2; CDR3 DNA: TGTGCCAGCAGCTTAACTAGCGGAACCGGGGGGGAGACCCAGTACTTC; CDR3 protein: CASSLTSGTGGETQYF
CDR3 length: 15; clone size: .; V gene: TRBV28; J gene: TRBJ2-5; D gene: TRBD2; CDR3 DNA: TGTGCCAGCAGCCTTGGAGGACTAGCCCAAGAGACCCAGTACTTC; CDR3 protein: CASSLGGLAQETQYF
CDR3 length: 15; clone size: .; V gene: TRBV3-1/TRBV3-2; J gene: TRBJ1-1; D gene: TRBD1; CDR3 DNA: TGTGCCAGCAGCCAGGCTGCGCACGGACAGGGAGAAGCTTTCTTT; CDR3 protein: CASSQAAHGQGEAFF
CDR3 length: 12; clone size: once; V gene: TRBV11-2; J gene: TRBJ1-1; D gene: .; CDR3 DNA: TGTGCCAGCAGCTTATCACGAGTTGAAGCTTTCTTT; CDR3 protein: CASSLSRVEAFF
CDR3 length: 20; clone size: .; V gene: TRBV6-1; J gene: TRBJ2-6; D gene: TRBD1; CDR3 DNA: TGTGCCAGCAGTGCGCAGGCCGGGACAGGGGGCTGGGCAGGGGCCAACGTCCTGACTTTC; CDR3 protein: CASSAQAGTGGWAGANVLTF
CDR3 length: 14; clone size: .; V gene: TRBV7-8; J gene: TRBJ1-3; D gene: .; CDR3 DNA: TGTGCCAGCAGCTTTGGGGGCGAGGGAAACACCATATATTTT; CDR3 protein: CASSFGGEGNTIYF
CDR3 length: 11; clone size: .; V gene: TRBV21-1; J gene: TRBJ2-7; D gene: .; CDR3 DNA: TGTGCCAGCAGTCCCCCCCGGGGGCAGTACTTC; CDR3 protein: CASSPPRGQYF
CDR3 length: 15; clone size: .; V gene: TRBV19; J gene: TRBJ1-2; D gene: TRBD1; CDR3 DNA: TGTGCCAGTAGTATTACCCAGACAGGGGAGGACGGCTACACCTTC; CDR3 protein: CASSITQTGEDGYTF
CDR3 length: 16; clone size: once; V gene: TRBV9; J gene: TRBJ2-1; D gene: TRBD2; CDR3 DNA: TGTGCCAGCAGCGTATTCGGAGCGGGAGGTTTCAATGAGCAGTTCTTC; CDR3 protein: CASSVFGAGGFNEQFF
CDR3 length: 16; clone size: .; V gene: TRBV30; J gene: TRBJ2-1; D gene: TRBD2; CDR3 DNA: TGTGCCTGGAGGTCACGGACTAGCGGGAGTGGGGATGAGCAGTTCTTC; CDR3 protein: CAWRSRTSGSGDEQFF
CDR3 length: 15; clone size: .; V gene: TRBV11-2; J gene: TRBJ1-5; D gene: .; CDR3 DNA: TGTGCCAGCAGCTCCCAGCGGTATAGCAATCAGCCCCAGCATTTT; CDR3 protein: CASSSQRYSNQPQHF
CDR3 length: 16; clone size: .; V gene: TRBV14; J gene: TRBJ2-7; D gene: TRBD2; CDR3 DNA: TGTGCCAGCAGCCAAGATTCTAGCGGGAGATTGTACGAGCAGTACTTC; CDR3 protein: CASSQDSSGRLYEQYF
CDR3 length: 15; clone size: .; V gene: TRBV5-1; J gene: TRBJ2-5; D gene: .; CDR3 DNA: TGCGCCAGCAGCCGCCTAGGACAGAACCAAGAGACCCAGTACTTC; CDR3 protein: CASSRLGQNQETQYF
CDR3 length: 15; clone size: .; V gene: TRBV11-2; J gene: TRBJ2-7; D gene: TRBD1; CDR3 DNA: TGTGCCAGCAGCTTAGAAAGAGGGACAGAGTACGAGCAGTACTTC; CDR3 protein: CASSLERGTEYEQYF
CDR3 length: 15; clone size: .; V gene: TRBV5-1; J gene: TRBJ2-1; D gene: TRBD2; CDR3 DNA: TGCGCCAGCATGCAGCGGGAGGGCCCTGGGAATGAGCAGTTCTTC; CDR3 protein: CASMQREGPGNEQFF
CDR3 length: 15; clone size: .; V gene: TRBV6-5; J gene: TRBJ2-1; D gene: .; CDR3 DNA: TGTGCCAGCAACGAAAGCCCAGGGCTTGACGGTGAGCAGTTCTTC; CDR3 protein: CASNESPGLDGEQFF
CDR3 length: 13; clone size: .; V gene: TRBV5-1; J gene: TRBJ2-1; D gene: .; CDR3 DNA: TGCGCCAGCAGCTTGGATGTTAACAGGGAGCAGTTCTTC; CDR3 protein: CASSLDVNREQFF
CDR3 length: 15; clone size: .; V gene: TRBV18; J gene: TRBJ2-4; D gene: .; CDR3 DNA: TGTGCCAGCTCGCGGGACAGCTCGCCGGGTGACATTCAGTACTTC; CDR3 protein: CASSRDSSPGDIQYF
CDR3 length: 15; clone size: .; V gene: TRBV4-1; J gene: TRBJ1-2; D gene: TRBD1; CDR3 DNA: TGCGCCAGCAGCCAGGAACAGGGGTGGAACTATGGCTACACCTTC; CDR3 protein: CASSQEQGWNYGYTF
CDR3 length: 14; clone size: once; V gene: TRBV9; J gene: TRBJ2-7; D gene: .; CDR3 DNA: TGTGCCAGCAGCGGACGGGAGAGCTCCTACGAGCAGTACTTC; CDR3 protein: CASSGRESSYEQYF
CDR3 length: 16; clone size: .; V gene: TRBV5-6; J gene: TRBJ1-2; D gene: TRBD1; CDR3 DNA: TGTGCCAGCAGCTACATGACAGGGCGAGCTAACTATGGCTACACCTTC; CDR3 protein: CASSYMTGRANYGYTF
CDR3 length: 15; clone size: .; V gene: TRBV27; J gene: TRBJ2-2; D gene: .; CDR3 DNA: TGTGCCAGCAGCTTCGACCTAGGGGTAGCCGGGGAGCTGTTTTTT; CDR3 protein: CASSFDLGVAGELFF
CDR3 length: 15; clone size: .; V gene: TRBV28; J gene: TRBJ2-1; D gene: TRBD2; CDR3 DNA: TGTGCCAGCAGTTTGAGCGGGAGCTCCTACAATGAGCAGTTCTTC; CDR3 protein: CASSLSGSSYNEQFF
CDR3 length: 12; clone size: .; V gene: TRBV19; J gene: TRBJ2-7; D gene: TRBD2; CDR3 DNA: TGTGCCACCTCCGCGGGACTAAACGAGCAGTACTTC; CDR3 protein: CATSAGLNEQYF
CDR3 length: 16; clone size: .; V gene: TRBV3-1/TRBV3-2; J gene: TRBJ2-1; D gene: TRBD2; CDR3 DNA: TGTGCCAGCAGCTCACAAACAGCGGGAGGTGGGAATGAGCAGTTCTTC; CDR3 protein: CASSSQTAGGGNEQFF
CDR3 length: 14; clone size: .; V gene: TRBV5-1; J gene: TRBJ2-7; D gene: TRBD2; CDR3 DNA: TGCGCCAGCAGATCGGAGACTAGCTTGCACGAGCAGTACTTC; CDR3 protein: CASRSETSLHEQYF
CDR3 length: 13; clone size: .; V gene: TRBV19; J gene: TRBJ1-2; D gene: .; CDR3 DNA: TGTGCCAGTAGTACGAACAGGGACCGCGGCTACACCTTC; CDR3 protein: CASSTNRDRGYTF
CDR3 length: 17; clone size: .; V gene: TRBV7-2; J gene: TRBJ2-1; D gene: .; CDR3 DNA: TGTGCCAGCAGCTCCTCAGGGACTCGGAACTCCTACAATGAGCAGTTCTTC; CDR3 protein: CASSSSGTRNSYNEQFF
CDR3 length: 14; clone size: .; V gene: TRBV11-2; J gene: TRBJ1-6; D gene: TRBD1; CDR3 DNA: TGTGCCAGCAACCCGACAGGGGATAATTCACCCCTCCACTTT; CDR3 protein: CASNPTGDNSPLHF